A selection of T cell receptor beta chains follows, all from one sample in a study of T cells after yellow fever vaccination. TCRdb reanalysed the 5' RACE reads using MiXCR and keeps one entry per CDR3 protein. Of fewer than 350,000 distinct CDR3 sequences detected, approximately 3.8% appear once; the ten largest clones hold 23%. Sequenced material: PBMCs, taken on the day of the yellow fever booster vaccination. The source of these receptors is a man between 18 and 29 years old who received the YFV17D yellow fever vaccine. CDR3s include the opening cysteine and the closing phenylalanine or tryptophan. The order of the fields is clone size, V gene, D gene, J gene, CDR3 DNA, CDR3 protein. D genes are given only for firm matches. Where a row states a size, it is once, few, many or the class of an expanded clone; other rows omit it.

.	TRBV27	.	TRBJ1-6	TGTGCCAGCAAGATTGGAAGGTCACCCCTCCACTTT	CASKIGRSPLHF
many	TRBV28	TRBD1	TRBJ1-1	TGTGCCAGCAGTTTCTTGACAGGGGCGAACACTGAAGCTTTCTTT	CASSFLTGANTEAFF
.	TRBV30	.	TRBJ2-1	TGTGCCTGGAGCCTCATCCACAATGAGCAGTTCTTC	CAWSLIHNEQFF
many	TRBV7-9	TRBD1	TRBJ1-2	TGTGCCAGCAGCCTAATGTCCCGTGCGACAGGGGACCAGGGAGGCTACACCTTC	CASSLMSRATGDQGGYTF
many	TRBV18	.	TRBJ2-5	TGTGCCAGCTCACCACTAGGGATGGAGACCCAGTACTTC	CASSPLGMETQYF
many	TRBV7-9	TRBD1	TRBJ2-3	TGTGCCAGCAGCGCCCAGACAGGGGGCGAGTCTCGCGAGCCCACAGATACGCAGTATTTT	CASSAQTGGESREPTDTQYF
few	TRBV4-2	.	TRBJ2-2	TGTGCCAGCAGCCGCGGACAGTCGGGTGAGCTGTTTTTT	CASSRGQSGELFF
few	TRBV6-1	TRBD1	TRBJ2-3	TGTGCCAGCAGTGAAGACGGAACAGGGGGCATAGATACGCAGTATTTT	CASSEDGTGGIDTQYF
few	TRBV5-4	TRBD1	TRBJ2-2	TGTGCCAGTAGATCCCCGGGACAGGGCTCGAACACCGGGGAGCTGTTTTTT	CASRSPGQGSNTGELFF
.	TRBV12-3/TRBV12-4	.	TRBJ1-3	TGTGCCAGCAGTTTAGCGCGGGACTTTCCCCTCTCTGGAAACACCATATATTTT	CASSLARDFPLSGNTIYF
.	TRBV4-3	.	TRBJ2-2	TGCGCCAGCAGCCAAGATGTTTGGAAAATGAACACCGGGGAGCTGTTTTTT	CASSQDVWKMNTGELFF
many	TRBV12-3/TRBV12-4	TRBD1	TRBJ1-5	TGTGCCAGCACTGGGACAGGGAGCAATCAGCCCCAGCATTTT	CASTGTGSNQPQHF
few	TRBV20-1	.	TRBJ2-1	TGCAGTGCACCGCCAGGGGAGCAGTTCTTC	CSAPPGEQFF
few	TRBV29-1	TRBD2	TRBJ2-5	TGCAGCGTTGTGTCAGACGGGGGGGAGACCCAGTACTTC	CSVVSDGGETQYF
.	TRBV7-4	.	TRBJ1-1	TGTGCCAGCAGACTACCGGGACACGAGATGAACACTGAAGCTTTCTTT	CASRLPGHEMNTEAFF
.	TRBV13	.	TRBJ2-1	TGTGCCAGCAGCTTAGCGCTTGGAGGCAATGAGCAGTTCTTC	CASSLALGGNEQFF
many	TRBV7-9	.	TRBJ2-7	TGTGCCAGCAGCACCCGCAGGTCCTACGAGCAGTACTTC	CASSTRRSYEQYF
many	TRBV19	.	TRBJ1-1	TGTGCCAGTAGTATAGTCGGGGATACTGAAGCTTTCTTT	CASSIVGDTEAFF
many	TRBV20-1	.	TRBJ2-1	TGCAGTGCTAGCTCGCTCAGCCAAGGGCAGTTCTTC	CSASSLSQGQFF
many	TRBV4-2	.	TRBJ2-4	TGTGCCAGCAGCCAGACTCCCGGAGGAAACATTCAGTACTTC	CASSQTPGGNIQYF
many	TRBV7-2	.	TRBJ1-1	TGTGCCAGCAGCGTAAGAAACGGGGGCGAGACCACTGAAGCTTTCTTT	CASSVRNGGETTEAFF
many	TRBV7-8	.	TRBJ1-2	TGTGCCAGCAGCCCGAGGGACGGAGCTAACTATGGCTACACCTTC	CASSPRDGANYGYTF
many	TRBV10-3	.	TRBJ2-1	TGTGCCGCCGGGACCTCCAATGAGCAGTTCTTC	CAAGTSNEQFF
.	TRBV11-3	.	TRBJ2-1	TGTGCCAGCAGCTTAGATGAGGAGGGATGGTTCTTC	CASSLDEEGWFF
.	TRBV3-1	.	TRBJ1-1	TGTGCCAGCAGCCTCCAAGCGGGGACCGCTGAAGCTTTCTTT	CASSLQAGTAEAFF
many	TRBV4-3	.	TRBJ2-2	TGCGCCAGCAGCCAAGAACAGACCGGGGAGCTGTTTTTT	CASSQEQTGELFF
.	TRBV20-1	.	TRBJ1-1	TGCAGTGCTAGCGGGGGACACGTGTTAGAAGCTTTCTTT	CSASGGHVLEAFF
few	TRBV7-2	.	TRBJ2-5	TGTGCCAGCAGCTTCGGTACAGTGCAAGAGACCCAGTACTTC	CASSFGTVQETQYF
many	TRBV12-3/TRBV12-4	.	TRBJ1-5	TGTGCCAGCAGTTTTTGGGTTAATCAGCCCCAGCATTTT	CASSFWVNQPQHF
many	TRBV6-1	.	TRBJ1-6	TGTGCCAGCAGTGAAGAGCGGGGACCGAGCGGTTCACCCCTCCACTTT	CASSEERGPSGSPLHF
.	TRBV5-1	.	TRBJ2-3	TGCGCCAGCAGCTCTACATTAAACCCAGATACGCAGTATTTT	CASSSTLNPDTQYF
few	TRBV6-2/TRBV6-3	TRBD2	TRBJ2-5	TGTGCCAGCAGTTACTCCGGCGGGGGGACCCAGTACTTC	CASSYSGGGTQYF
many	TRBV7-8	TRBD2	TRBJ2-5	TGTGCCAGCAGCTCCGAGCGGGGGGGTAGAGAGACCCAGTACTTC	CASSSERGGRETQYF
.	TRBV7-9	.	TRBJ2-7	TGTGCCAGCAGCTTTTGGGGGGTGGAGTACGAGCAGTACTTC	CASSFWGVEYEQYF
once	TRBV15	.	TRBJ1-1	TGTGCCACCAGCAGAGAACATGGGAAAGGGACTGAAGCTTTCTTT	CATSREHGKGTEAFF
few	TRBV12-3/TRBV12-4	TRBD1	TRBJ2-6	TGTGCCAGCCTCCCAGGGACAGGAAGTTTCTCTGGGGCCAACGTCCTGACTTTC	CASLPGTGSFSGANVLTF
many	TRBV5-5	.	TRBJ2-1	TGTGCCAGCAGCCTCCCTCCCGGGCTCGCGGGTGAGCAGTTCTTC	CASSLPPGLAGEQFF
few	TRBV6-5	.	TRBJ2-7	TGTGCCAGCAGTTACACAGGCGCTACCTACGAGCAGTACTTC	CASSYTGATYEQYF
few	TRBV29-1	TRBD1	TRBJ2-1	TGCAGCGGCGGACAGGGGAACTACAATGAGCAGTTCTTC	CSGGQGNYNEQFF
.	TRBV7-2	.	TRBJ1-3	TGTGCCAGCAGCCCCGTCGGTTTTATAGGAAACACCATATATTTT	CASSPVGFIGNTIYF
many	TRBV6-5	.	TRBJ2-5	TGTGCCAGCAGTTACTCGCAGGGAGAGACCCAGTACTTC	CASSYSQGETQYF
many	TRBV28	.	TRBJ2-1	TGTGCCAGCAGTGCCTACCGACAGCTATCGAGCTCCTACAATGAGCAGTTCTTC	CASSAYRQLSSSYNEQFF
.	TRBV20-1	TRBD1	TRBJ2-1	TGCAGTGCTAGAGGAGGGGACAGGGGGAGGTACAATGAGCAGTTCTTC	CSARGGDRGRYNEQFF
many	TRBV5-1	.	TRBJ2-3	TGCGCCAGCAGCTTGGCCTTTGTGGGGGTCACAGATACGCAGTATTTT	CASSLAFVGVTDTQYF
many	TRBV5-1	.	TRBJ2-3	TGCGCCAGCAGCTTGGCCCGAGACACAGATACGCAGTATTTT	CASSLARDTDTQYF